This T cell receptor beta chain was sequenced for a study of shared clonotypes between healthy human individuals. This CDR3 contains 16 residues. Germline values: CDR1 MNHEY, CDR2 SMNVEV (reference sequence). The trim removed 3 bases at V and 5 bases at J, leaving 13 bases unmatched. Repertoires were generated with immunoSEQ multiplex PCR, while TCRdb's copy carries only in-frame clones and drops some. The sample consists of roughly 1,500,000 clones, less than 99% of them appearing once. This chain joins TRBV27 and TRBJ2-7; 7 bases are a match to TRBD2. The sample comprised naive CD4+ T cells sorted from blood. Documented subset: CD45RA+ positively selected. The clonotype comes from a man younger than 45 in good health. The CDR3 bases are TGTGCCAGCAGTTTGAAACTAGCGAGGCTTAACCACGAGCAGTACTTC. This codes for CASSLKLARLNHEQYF.